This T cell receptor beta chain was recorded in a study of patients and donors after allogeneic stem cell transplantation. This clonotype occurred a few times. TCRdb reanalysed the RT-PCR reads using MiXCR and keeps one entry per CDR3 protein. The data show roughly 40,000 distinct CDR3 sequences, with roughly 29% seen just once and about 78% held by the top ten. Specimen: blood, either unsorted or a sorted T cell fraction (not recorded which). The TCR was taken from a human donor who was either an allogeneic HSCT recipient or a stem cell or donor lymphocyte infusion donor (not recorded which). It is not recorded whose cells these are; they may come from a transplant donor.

This CDR3 is CASSQGPSPNTGELFF. DNA of the CDR3: TGCGCCAGCAGCCAAGGTCCCAGCCCTAACACCGGGGAGCTGTTTTTT. The V and J genes are TRBV4-3 and TRBJ2-2; D gene ambiguous. Germline V lookup: CDR1 LGHNA, CDR2 YSLEER. V lost 1 base and J 2 bases, leaving 11 bases between the germline ends. The CDR3 is 16 amino acids.